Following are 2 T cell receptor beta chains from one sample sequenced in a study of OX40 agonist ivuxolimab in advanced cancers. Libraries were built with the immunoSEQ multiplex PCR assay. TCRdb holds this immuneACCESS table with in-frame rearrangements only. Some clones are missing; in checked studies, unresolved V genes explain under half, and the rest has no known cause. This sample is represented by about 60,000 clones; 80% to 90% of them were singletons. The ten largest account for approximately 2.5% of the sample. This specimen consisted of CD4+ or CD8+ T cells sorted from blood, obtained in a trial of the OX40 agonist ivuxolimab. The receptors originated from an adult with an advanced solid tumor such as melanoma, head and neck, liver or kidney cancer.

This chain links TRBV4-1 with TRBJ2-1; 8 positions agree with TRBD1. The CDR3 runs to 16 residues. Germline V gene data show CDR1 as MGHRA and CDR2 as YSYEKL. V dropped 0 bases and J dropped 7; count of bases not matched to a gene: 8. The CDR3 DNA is TGCGCCAGCAGCCAAGATATGGCAGGGGGCTGGAATGAGCAGTTCTTC. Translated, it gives CASSQDMAGGWNEQFF.

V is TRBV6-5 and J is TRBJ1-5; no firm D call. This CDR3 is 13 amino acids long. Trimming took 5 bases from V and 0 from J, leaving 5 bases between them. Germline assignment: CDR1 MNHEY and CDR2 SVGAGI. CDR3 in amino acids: CASSGYSNQPQHF. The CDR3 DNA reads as TGTGCCAGCAGTGGATATAGCAATCAGCCCCAGCATTTT.